The 27 T cell receptor beta chains below all came from one sample that was sequenced in a study of blood T cell repertoires in COVID-19. Data came from immunoSEQ multiplex PCR; TCRdb stores just in-frame clones and leaves some out. The sample consists of nearly 300,000 clones, about nine tenths of them appearing once. Material: PBMCs or T cells enriched from blood (not recorded which). These receptors originate from a woman between 50 and 59 years old who had been exposed to COVID-19.

This clone was observed once. The gene calls are TRBV7-6 and TRBJ1-2; D is undetermined. Trimming left V 1 base short and J 2 bases short, with 8 bases between. CDR1 SGHVS and CDR2 FNYEAQ come from the germline V gene. The CDR3 spans 14 residues. The CDR3 bases are TGTGCCAGCAGCTTAGACTCCGGGAACTATGGCTACACCTTC. This translates into CASSLDSGNYGYTF.

The CDR3: CASSGDWGLAFF. In nucleotides, the CDR3 is TGTGCCAGCAGCGGGGACTGGGGGTTAGCTTTCTTT. The rearrangement links TRBV7-2 to TRBJ1-1; a possible D gene is TRBD1 (5 bases). Per germline, CDR1 SGHTA and CDR2 FQGNSA. This CDR3 has 12 amino acids. V was shortened by 5 bases and J by 10 bases, with 14 bases between the two germline ends.

The rearrangement joins TRBV3-1 (or the pseudogene TRBV3-2) to TRBJ1-1; 10 positions match TRBD1. Germline-derived CDR1 and CDR2 are LGHDT and YNNKEL (reference sequence). This CDR3 is built from 15 residues. With 3 bases clipped from V and 1 base from J, the junction kept 2 bases outside the gene matches. Here the CDR3 reads CASSQTGGRNTEAFF. The CDR3 nucleotides read TGTGCCAGCAGCCAGACAGGGGGCAGGAACACTGAAGCTTTCTTT.

The V and J genes are TRBV3-1 (or the pseudogene TRBV3-2) and TRBJ2-5, with no clear D. CDR3 size: 16 residues. Germline lookup yields CDR1 LGHDT and CDR2 YNNKEL (reference sequence). Trimming took 0 bases from V and 1 from J, leaving 12 bases between them. The CDR3 spells CASSQDFVRTQETQYF. The DNA for the CDR3 is TGTGCCAGCAGCCAAGATTTTGTCAGAACCCAAGAGACCCAGTACTTC.

The chain is built from TRBV13 and TRBJ2-1; 12 bases map to TRBD2. CDR1 is PRHDT and CDR2 is FYEKMQ in the germline V gene (reference sequence). The ends lost 5 bases at V and 7 bases at J; junction bases unmatched: 6. There are 15 residues in the CDR3. The CDR3 DNA sequence: TGTGCCAGCAGCCTAGCGGGGGGGCCAGGGAATGAGCAGTTCTTC. It yields the protein CASSLAGGPGNEQFF.

The genes are TRBV27 and TRBJ2-2; TRBD2 matches 7 bases. V gave up 5 bases and J gave up 4 bases; unmatched junction bases: 4. This CDR3 spans 14 amino acids. Per germline, CDR1 MNHEY and CDR2 SMNVEV (reference sequence). CDR3 nucleotide sequence: TGTGCCAGCAGTACCCCGGGAGGCACCGGGGAGCTGTTTTTT. Encoded protein: CASSTPGGTGELFF.

The gene calls are TRBV30 and TRBJ2-5, with TRBD2 identical over 11 bases. The CDR3 has 14 residues. Losses at the gene ends were 5 bases for V and 5 bases for J; bases not matched to a gene: 7. Germline loops: CDR1 GTSNPN, CDR2 SVGIG (reference sequence). CDR3 residues: CAWGSGGAGETQYF. In nucleotides, the CDR3 is TGTGCCTGGGGTAGCGGGGGGGCTGGGGAGACCCAGTACTTC.

This rearrangement joins TRBV6-1 to TRBJ1-5; D is uncertain. Germline CDR1 reads MNHNS; CDR2 reads SASEGT. V shed 1 base and J shed 2 bases, with 15 bases lying between them. This CDR3 has 17 residues. The CDR3 here is CASSEVWRSGGNQPQHF. Here the CDR3 DNA reads TGTGCCAGCAGTGAAGTCTGGAGGTCAGGAGGCAATCAGCCCCAGCATTTT.

The chain has TRBV29-1 and TRBJ1-1; D remains ambiguous. Germline V gives CDR1 SQVTM, CDR2 ANQGSEA. Between the trimmed V and J ends, which lost 2 bases and 0 bases, there was a span of 7 bases. The CDR3 totals 13 residues. The CDR3 region is CSVETRMNTEAFF. CDR3 nucleotide sequence: TGCAGCGTTGAAACCAGGATGAACACTGAAGCTTTCTTT. Based on the CDR3 plus reference TRBV29-1 and TRBJ1-1, the full variable domain is SAVISQKPSRDICQRGTSLTIQCQVDSQVTMMFWYRQQPGQSLTLIATANQGSEATYESGFVIDKFPISRPNLTFSTLTVSNMSPEDSSIYLCSVETRMNTEAFFGQGTRLTVV.

The chain is built from TRBV4-1 and TRBJ2-7; 8 nucleotides align to TRBD2. After removal of 4 bases from V and 4 bases from J, the junction contained 6 bases not matched to a gene. The length of the CDR3 is 14 residues. The V gene's germline CDR1 is MGHRA and CDR2 YSYEKL. The CDR3 spells CASSPPTGGYEQYF. The CDR3 coding sequence is TGCGCCAGCAGCCCCCCCACGGGGGGGTACGAGCAGTACTTC.

This clone was recorded a few times. The CDR3 loop is CASSPGTTEAFF. The DNA of the CDR3 is TGTGCCAGCAGCCCGGGGACAACTGAAGCTTTCTTT. The genes are TRBV3-1 (or the pseudogene TRBV3-2) and TRBJ1-1, with D perhaps TRBD1 (6 bases). V was cut by 4 bases and J by 5 bases, with 8 bases left in between. The germline V gene encodes CDR1 LGHDT and CDR2 YNNKEL (reference sequence). This CDR3 contains 12 residues.

The J gene is TRBJ1-5, the V gene TRBV28, with D possibly TRBD1 on 6 matching bases. The CDR3 is 15 residues long. Trimming removed 10 bases from V and 0 bases from J, with 16 bases in between. Looked up from germline, CDR1 is MDHEN and CDR2 is SYDVKM. CDR3 region: CATRGTPYSNQPQHF. The CDR3 DNA sequence: TGTGCCACAAGGGGGACACCTTATAGCAATCAGCCCCAGCATTTT. Using reference TRBV28 and TRBJ1-5 for the parts outside the CDR3, the full variable domain is DVKVTQSSRYLVKRTGEKVFLECVQDMDHENMFWYRQDPGLGLRLIYFSYDVKMKEKGDIPEGYSVSREKKERFSLILESASTNQTSMYLCATRGTPYSNQPQHFGDGTRLSIL.

The V call is TRBV4-2, the J call TRBJ2-7; D remains unclear. V was pared by 1 base and J by 2 bases, with 9 bases between. CDR1 LGHNA and CDR2 YNFKEQ come from the germline V gene. The CDR3 covers 14 residues. The CDR3 coding sequence is TGTGCCAGCAGCCAAGCGGCGGTTCCCTACGAGCAGTACTTC. The encoded protein is CASSQAAVPYEQYF.

This chain uses TRBV2 with TRBJ2-3; a possible D gene is TRBD2 (6 bases). The V end was cut by 6 bases, the J end by 2 bases, with 18 bases between. The CDR3 is 16 amino acids. Germline V gene sequence: CDR1 SNHLY, CDR2 FYNNEI. The CDR3 loop reads CASRFRRGVPTDTQYF. CDR3 sequence (DNA): TGTGCCAGCAGGTTCAGGCGGGGAGTCCCCACAGATACGCAGTATTTT.

The CDR3: CASSSTFGGYQYF. CDR3 in DNA: TGTGCCAGCAGTTCGACGTTTGGGGGGTACCAGTACTTC. The genes are TRBV12-3 or TRBV12-4 and TRBJ2-5, with TRBD2 as a possible D gene (6 bases). This CDR3 is 13 amino acids long. V was trimmed by 4 bases and J by 10 bases, leaving 16 bases between them.

The V gene is TRBV28, the J gene TRBJ2-7; D may be TRBD1 (6 bases). Trimming left V 3 bases short and J 2 bases short, with 8 bases between. Germline-derived CDR1 and CDR2 are MDHEN and SYDVKM. This CDR3 is built from 13 residues. CDR3 sequence reads: CASSLWTAYEQYF. CDR3 DNA sequence: TGTGCCAGCAGTTTGTGGACAGCCTACGAGCAGTACTTC.

The rearrangement uses TRBV7-2 and TRBJ1-1; D possibly corresponds to TRBD1 (5 bases). Trimming stripped 1 base from V and 9 bases from J, with 12 bases between. CDR1 is SGHTA and CDR2 is FQGNSA in the germline V gene. The CDR3 extends over 13 amino acids. Here the CDR3 reads CASSLGVTEKAFF. Written as DNA, the CDR3 is TGTGCCAGCAGCTTAGGTGTGACAGAAAAAGCTTTCTTT. Variable domain in full (rest from reference TRBV7-2 and TRBJ1-1): GAGVSQSPSNKVTEKGKDVELRCDPISGHTALYWYRQSLGQGLEFLIYFQGNSAPDKSGLPSDRFSAERTGGSVSTLTIQRTQQEDSAVYLCASSLGVTEKAFFGQGTRLTVV.

The rearrangement uses TRBV13 and TRBJ2-7, with D unclear. CDR3 length: 12 amino acids. V lost 6 bases, J lost 0 bases, and 6 bases lay in between. CDR1 and CDR2 (germline): PRHDT, FYEKMQ (reference sequence). CDR3 nucleotide sequence: TGTGCCAGCAGTCTAAGCTCCTACGAGCAGTACTTC. Translated: CASSLSSYEQYF.

The V call is TRBV13, the J call TRBJ1-4; 7 bases line up with TRBD1. In germline, CDR1 is PRHDT, CDR2 FYEKMQ (reference sequence). V shed 5 bases, J shed 3 bases, and the junction held 3 bases outside the gene matches. CDR3 length: 14 amino acids. The DNA of the CDR3 is TGTGCCAGCAGCCGACAGGGCTCTAATGAAAAACTGTTTTTT. It encodes CASSRQGSNEKLFF. Full variable domain (missing parts from reference TRBV13 and TRBJ1-4): AAGVIQSPRHLIKEKRETATLKCYPIPRHDTVYWYQQGPGQDPQFLISFYEKMQSDKGSIPDRFSAQQFSDYHSELNMSSLELGDSALYFCASSRQGSNEKLFFGSGTQLSVL.

The V and J genes are TRBV2 and TRBJ1-6, with unresolved D. Germline V gene sequence: CDR1 SNHLY, CDR2 FYNNEI. The CDR3 has 15 amino acids. The V end lost 11 bases, the J end lost 5 bases, and 19 bases lay between the germline ends. CDR3 loop: CASAGSELNNSPLHF. As DNA, the CDR3 is TGTGCCTCCGCGGGGAGCGAATTGAATAATTCACCCCTCCACTTT.

This clone is a singleton in its sample. V gene TRBV6-1 combines with J gene TRBJ2-3; D might be TRBD2 (7 bases). V lost 2 bases and J 1 base, leaving 16 bases between the germline ends. The CDR3 totals 17 residues. The germline gives CDR1 MNHNS, CDR2 SASEGT. The CDR3 region is CASSERGGGLGTDTQYF. For the CDR3, the DNA is TGTGCCAGCAGTGAACGAGGGGGGGGACTGGGCACAGATACGCAGTATTTT.

The V and J genes are TRBV5-1 and TRBJ2-2; TRBD2 aligns across 8 bases. Per the germline V gene, CDR1 is SGHRS and CDR2 is YFSETQ. The J segment lost 3 bases and the V segment lost 2 bases, leaving 6 bases of the junction unmatched. CDR3 length: 16 amino acids. CDR3 in amino acids: CASSLPPGGDTGELFF. For the CDR3, the DNA is TGCGCCAGCAGCTTACCACCCGGGGGGGACACCGGGGAGCTGTTTTTT.

The chain is built from TRBV6-2 or TRBV6-3 and TRBJ1-5; 7 nucleotides agree with TRBD1. The germline CDR1 and CDR2 sequences are MNHEY and SVGEGT. The CDR3 contains 16 residues. V dropped 2 bases and J dropped 0; count of bases not matched to a gene: 4. CDR3 bases: TGTGCCAGCAGTTACGGAGGGGGCTATAGCAATCAGCCCCAGCATTTT. The encoded protein is CASSYGGGYSNQPQHF.

DNA for the CDR3: TGTGCCAGCAGCACTTGGGACATAACCTACGAGCAGTACTTC. Protein: CASSTWDITYEQYF. The gene calls are TRBV11-2 and TRBJ2-7; the D gene is possibly TRBD1 (6 bases). This CDR3 region has 14 residues. The V end lost 5 bases, the J end lost 2 bases, and 13 bases lay between the germline ends. In germline, CDR1 is SGHAT, CDR2 FQNNGV.

J is TRBJ1-3 and V is TRBV9, with D maybe TRBD1 (6 bases). Per germline, CDR1 SGDLS and CDR2 YYNGEE. V was trimmed by 0 bases and J by 4 bases, leaving 11 bases between them. CDR3 length: 15 amino acids. CDR3: CASSVAGTTGNTIYF. The CDR3, as DNA: TGTGCCAGCAGCGTAGCCGGGACAACAGGAAACACCATATATTTT. Variable domain in full (rest from reference TRBV9 and TRBJ1-3): DSGVTQTPKHLITATGQRVTLRCSPRSGDLSVYWYQQSLDQGLQFLIQYYNGEERAKGNILERFSAQQFPDLHSELNLSSLELGDSALYFCASSVAGTTGNTIYFGEGSWLTVV.

The CDR3 nucleotides are TGCGCCAGCAGCAACCCATCCACTAGCGGACGCACAGATACGCAGTATTTT. Translating it yields CASSNPSTSGRTDTQYF. The gene calls are TRBV5-1 and TRBJ2-3; 8 bases are a match to TRBD2. Germline V gene data show CDR1 as SGHRS and CDR2 as YFSETQ. The V gene end was trimmed by 4 bases and the J gene end by 1 base; junction bases not matched to a gene: 11. The length of the CDR3 is 17 residues.

This clone was observed a handful of times. The chain joins TRBV5-4 to TRBJ2-5; 11 nucleotides agree with TRBD2. CDR1 is SGHNT and CDR2 is YYREEE in the germline V gene (reference sequence). The V segment lost 4 bases and the J segment 5 bases; nucleotides outside the gene matches: 19. CDR3 length equals 19 residues. CDR3 protein: CASSIDPGLAGGPRETQYF. The CDR3 DNA reads TGTGCCAGCAGCATAGACCCGGGATTAGCGGGGGGGCCTAGGGAGACCCAGTACTTC. The variable domain in full, with the rest retrieved from reference TRBV5-4 and TRBJ2-5, is ETGVTQSPTHLIKTRGQQVTLRCSSQSGHNTVSWYQQALGQGPQFIFQYYREEENGRGNFPPRFSGLQFPNYSSELNVNALELDDSALYLCASSIDPGLAGGPRETQYFGPGTRLLVL.